The present T cell receptor beta chain was sequenced within a study of blood T cell repertoires in COVID-19. Across the study: From T cells, B-cell-depleted T cells, or PBMCs came the material, which was cDNA or gDNA.

Deletions cut 4 bases from V and 4 bases from J, with 9 bases between. The CDR3 loop spans 13 amino acids. Germline CDR1 SGHRS, CDR2 YFSETQ. Assay: immunoSEQ multiplex PCR; the TCRdb copy retains only in-frame clones and omits some. The data contain roughly 150,000 clones, about 80% of them singletons. This clonotype was obtained from a woman between 45 and 65 years old who had recovered from COVID-19. The sample comprised PBMCs or T cells enriched from blood (not recorded which). The genes are TRBV5-1 and TRBJ2-1, with D maybe TRBD1 (5 bases). The CDR3 DNA reads as TGCGCCAGCAGCATACAGGTTTACAATGAGCAGTTCTTC. It specifies CASSIQVYNEQFF.